This passage covers 26 T cell receptor beta chains from one sample sequenced in a study of identical twins. TCRdb re-analysed the 5' RACE reads in MiXCR, keeping a single row per CDR3 protein. The sample lists approximately 630,000 distinct CDR3 sequences; around 7.5% were seen once. These same data were also listed under a study on yellow fever vaccine responses in identical twins.

The sequenced sample was PBMCs. The receptors stem from a woman aged 18-29 years in good health.

This clonotype was picked up a small number of times. The chain carries TRBV9 and TRBJ1-1; D might be TRBD1 (5 bases). V lost 1 base to trimming and J lost 5 bases, with 15 bases between them. The CDR3 runs 15 residues. Germline V CDR1 and CDR2: SGDLS, YYNGEE. CDR3 nucleotide sequence: TGTGCCAGCAGCGTAATAGCAGGGAAGGGGACTGAAGCTTTCTTT. It yields the protein CASSVIAGKGTEAFF.

This clonotype has ten or more counts. The chain uses TRBV10-3 and TRBJ2-7; D is undetermined. The ends were cut back, 4 bases at V and 0 bases at J, with 4 bases in the middle. Looked up from germline, CDR1 is ENHRY and CDR2 is SYGVKD. The CDR3 loop spans 12 amino acids. Written as DNA, the CDR3 is TGTGCCATCAGTGGGAACTCCTACGAGCAGTACGTC. As protein: CAISGNSYEQYV.

This clonotype was seen more than once but under ten times. The chain recombines TRBV7-6 with TRBJ2-2; tentatively, D is TRBD1 or TRBD2 (6 bases each). The CDR3 length is 17 residues. V was cut by 7 bases and J by 2 bases, with 20 bases left in between. CDR1 is SGHVS and CDR2 is FNYEAQ in the germline V gene. CDR3 nucleotide sequence: TGTGCCAGCATCCGAGATCGGGGGACAATTAACACCGGGGAGCTGTTTTTT. Residues: CASIRDRGTINTGELFF.

The CDR3 region is CASRDMKNTGELFF. Here the CDR3 DNA reads TGTGCCAGCAGAGACATGAAGAACACCGGGGAGCTGTTTTTT. The J gene is TRBJ2-2, the V gene TRBV2; D is unclear. Germline V gene lookup returns CDR1 SNHLY and CDR2 FYNNEI. This CDR3 has 14 amino acids. V was cut by 6 bases and J by 1 base, with 9 bases left in between.

This chain joins TRBV12-3 or TRBV12-4 and TRBJ2-3; weak D call: TRBD2 (7 bases). Deletions cut 6 bases from V and 6 bases from J, with 16 bases between. CDR3 length equals 14 residues. As DNA, the CDR3 is TGTGCCAGCAGCCAAGGCCGGGGGGCGGATACGCAGTATTTT. Its translation: CASSQGRGADTQYF.

Comment on this clonotype: This may be a read error: a much more frequent sequence differs by one nucleotide. The V call is TRBV3-1, the J call TRBJ2-3; D unclear. Germline CDR1 and CDR2: LGHDT and YNNKEL (reference sequence). The CDR3 has 12 amino acids. The germline V and J ends were trimmed by 2 bases and 4 bases, with 4 bases remaining between them. CDR3 sequence: CASSQIADTQYF. The CDR3 DNA is TGTGCCAGCAGCCAAATAGCAGATACGCAGTATTTT.

This clonotype was seen a few times. The chain carries TRBV7-9 and TRBJ1-1; TRBD1 is a possible D gene (5 bases). V was clipped by 5 bases and J by 1 base, with 14 bases between them. Germline-derived CDR1 and CDR2 are SEHNR and FQNEAQ (reference sequence). CDR3 length: 15 residues. This CDR3 is CASSPEGGANTEAFF. The CDR3 DNA is TGTGCCAGCAGCCCCGAGGGTGGGGCGAACACTGAAGCTTTCTTT.

This clonotype was counted ten times or more. V and J are TRBV6-1 and TRBJ2-3; TRBD1 or TRBD2 may be the D gene (5 bases each). Trimming pared 6 bases from V and 6 bases from J, leaving 16 bases between. In germline, CDR1 is MNHNS, CDR2 SASEGT. CDR3 length: 14 amino acids. The CDR3 sequence: CASSRDHLSDTQYF. In DNA form, the CDR3 reads TGTGCCAGCAGCCGGGACCACTTGTCCGATACGCAGTATTTT.

This clonotype was counted at least ten times. The chain uses TRBV7-8 and TRBJ2-4, with 9 bases aligning to TRBD2. From germline, CDR1 is SGHVS and CDR2 FQNEAQ. The length of the CDR3 is 15 residues. J was trimmed by 8 bases and V by 1 base; bases with no gene match: 6. The CDR3 sequence is CASSLESGRSDIQYF. CDR3 nucleotides: TGTGCCAGCAGCTTAGAGAGCGGGAGGTCGGACATTCAGTACTTC.

This clonotype has only a few counts. The CDR3, as DNA: TGTGCCAGCAAGGCGTCTACTGGGCGCTGGGATGAGCAGTTCTTC. Its translation: CASKASTGRWDEQFF. The chain has TRBV2 and TRBJ2-1; D gene uncertain. This CDR3 spans 15 amino acids. The germline gives CDR1 SNHLY, CDR2 FYNNEI. Trimming cost V 7 bases and J 8 bases, with 21 bases left between them.

The chain recombines TRBV27 with TRBJ1-6, with D unclear. The CDR3 contains 13 residues. Germline values: CDR1 MNHEY, CDR2 SMNVEV (reference sequence). Trimming shortened V by 3 bases and J by 8 bases, and 8 bases separated the two germline ends. Here the CDR3 DNA reads TGTGCCAGCAGTTTTAGTAGCGATTCACCCCTCCACTTT. Its translation: CASSFSSDSPLHF.

The CDR3 nucleotides are TGTGCCAGCAGTCCCGGGACAGGGAGGTATGCGAACACTGAAGCTTTCTTT. It specifies CASSPGTGRYANTEAFF. The chain couples TRBV27 to TRBJ1-1, with 9 bases aligning to TRBD1. CDR1 and CDR2 from the germline V gene are MNHEY and SMNVEV (reference sequence). The V gene end was trimmed by 5 bases and the J gene end by 1 base; junction bases not matched to a gene: 11. The length of the CDR3 is 17 residues.

Ten or more counts support this clonotype. The chain is built from TRBV29-1 and TRBJ1-5; D gene ambiguous. This CDR3 has 13 amino acids. The germline gives CDR1 SQVTM, CDR2 ANQGSEA. The CDR3 here is CSVGEGGNQPQHF. CDR3 DNA sequence: TGCAGTGTCGGGGAGGGAGGCAATCAGCCCCAGCATTTT.

V is TRBV5-1 and J is TRBJ2-1; D unresolved. Looked up from germline, CDR1 is SGHRS and CDR2 is YFSETQ. Trimming took 7 bases from V and 2 from J, leaving 10 bases between them. CDR3 length: 13 amino acids. This CDR3 is CASAHATYNEQFF. Here the CDR3 DNA reads TGCGCCAGCGCGCATGCGACCTACAATGAGCAGTTCTTC.

The genes are TRBV12-3 or TRBV12-4 and TRBJ2-2; a weak D match, TRBD2 (5 bases). The CDR3 totals 14 residues. The V and J ends lost 7 bases and 3 bases respectively, with 12 bases between them. Here the CDR3 DNA reads TGTGCCAGCAAGTCCCTAGCTCACACCGGGGAGCTGTTTTTT. Translation: CASKSLAHTGELFF.

V is TRBV12-3 or TRBV12-4 and J is TRBJ2-5; tentative D call: TRBD2 (6 bases). Trimming pared 6 bases from V and 2 bases from J, leaving 16 bases between. This CDR3 is 15 amino acids long. The CDR3 reads CASRPGVGGQETQYF. CDR3 nucleotide sequence: TGTGCCAGCAGACCGGGAGTTGGTGGACAAGAGACCCAGTACTTC.

Only a few counts were recorded for this clonotype. The chain has TRBV28 and TRBJ2-3; 7 nucleotides line up with TRBD2. The CDR3 length is 15 residues. Germline values: CDR1 MDHEN, CDR2 SYDVKM. V shed 2 bases, J shed 3 bases, and the junction held 5 bases outside the gene matches. DNA for the CDR3: TGTGCCAGCAGTTTAGATACAGCGGGGACAGATACGCAGTATTTT. Translation: CASSLDTAGTDTQYF.

This clonotype was seen ten or more times. This chain links TRBV20-1 with TRBJ2-3; no clear D. There are 13 residues in the CDR3. CDR1 and CDR2 from the germline V gene are DFQATT and SNEGSKA (reference sequence). Trimming left V 6 bases short and J 4 bases short, with 14 bases between. The CDR3 spells CSAQDHRADTQYF. The DNA of the CDR3 is TGCAGTGCCCAGGACCATAGGGCAGATACGCAGTATTTT.

This clonotype turned up a few times. This chain uses TRBV11-1 with TRBJ2-3; no clear D. The ends were cut back, 1 base at V and 2 bases at J, with 10 bases in the middle. Germline V gives CDR1 SGHAT, CDR2 FQDESV (reference sequence). This CDR3 comprises 15 residues. The CDR3 loop is CASSLGVTYTDTQYF. CDR3 bases: TGTGCCAGCAGCTTAGGGGTTACATACACAGATACGCAGTATTTT.

The chain links TRBV18 to TRBJ2-5; D is possibly TRBD2 (6 bases). With 3 bases removed from V and 1 base from J, the gap between germline ends came to 15 bases. Germline lookup yields CDR1 KGHSH and CDR2 LQKENI. The CDR3 spans 16 residues. CDR3 sequence reads: CASSPTLAPSQETQYF. DNA for the CDR3: TGTGCCAGCTCACCGACCCTAGCGCCGAGCCAAGAGACCCAGTACTTC.

This clonotype occurred a few times. The chain has TRBV12-3 or TRBV12-4 and TRBJ2-2, with a weak D call TRBD1 (5 bases). V gave up 2 bases and J gave up 3 bases, with 13 bases separating them. CDR3 size: 16 residues. The CDR3 coding sequence is TGTGCCAGCAGTTTATGGGGCGCTTTGGACACCGGGGAGCTGTTTTTT. It codes for CASSLWGALDTGELFF.

The J gene is TRBJ2-7, the V gene TRBV15, with D perhaps matching TRBD2 (6 bases). Between the trimmed V and J ends, which lost 0 bases and 8 bases, there was a span of 11 bases. This CDR3 is built from 13 residues. CDR1 is LNHNV and CDR2 is YYDKDF in the germline V gene (reference sequence). CDR3 in DNA: TGTGCCACCAGCAGAGATGTTACTAGCCAGCAGTACGTC. Encoded protein: CATSRDVTSQQYV.

This clonotype was picked up a small number of times. The V gene is TRBV2, the J gene TRBJ1-2, with 9 bases lining up with TRBD1. Germline-derived CDR1 and CDR2 are SNHLY and FYNNEI. Unmatched junction bases numbered 7, after V lost 7 bases and J lost 4 bases. CDR3 length: 14 amino acids. CDR3 sequence: CASIQGAGSYGYTF. The CDR3 DNA reads TGTGCCAGCATACAGGGGGCGGGGTCCTATGGCTACACCTTC.

This clonotype was counted only a few times. In nucleotides, the CDR3 is TGCGCCAGCAGCCAGACAGCCAGGAGCTCCTACAATGAGCAGTTCTTC. Amino acid sequence: CASSQTARSSYNEQFF. The gene calls are TRBV5-1 and TRBJ2-1; TRBD1 might be the D (5 bases). Germline CDR1 SGHRS, CDR2 YFSETQ. Deletions cut 4 bases from V and 0 bases from J, with 14 bases between. The CDR3 contains 16 residues.

Regarding this clonotype: One junction end does not reproduce the germline sequence, and a read error may be involved. This chain links TRBV6-1 with TRBJ1-4; D uncertain. The CDR3 loop spans 16 amino acids. The germline CDR1 and CDR2 sequences are MNHNS and SASEGT. This chain's CDR3 is CASSKADPTRDEKLFF. The CDR3, as DNA: TGTGCCAGCAGTAAAGCGGATCCGACCCGAGATGAAAAACTGTTTTTT.

The chain recombines TRBV13 with TRBJ2-5; perhaps TRBD2 as D (5 bases). Germline CDR1 PRHDT, CDR2 FYEKMQ (reference sequence). With 0 bases removed from V and 5 bases from J, the gap between germline ends came to 10 bases. The CDR3 is made up of 14 amino acids. In nucleotides, the CDR3 is TGTGCCAGCAGCTTAGGGCCCACGGGGGAGACCCAGTACTTC. Amino acid sequence: CASSLGPTGETQYF.